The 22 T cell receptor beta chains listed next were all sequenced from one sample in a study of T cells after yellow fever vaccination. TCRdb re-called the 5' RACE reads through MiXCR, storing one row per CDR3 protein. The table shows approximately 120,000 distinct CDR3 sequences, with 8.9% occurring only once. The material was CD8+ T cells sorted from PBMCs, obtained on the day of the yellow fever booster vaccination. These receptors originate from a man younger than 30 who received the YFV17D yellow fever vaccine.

The CDR3 DNA reads TGTGCCAGCAGCCAAGAAATTAGCGGGGGGCCGAACACCGGGGAGCTGTTTTTT. Protein sequence: CASSQEISGGPNTGELFF. The genes are TRBV3-1 and TRBJ2-2, with 10 bases identical to TRBD2. CDR3 length equals 18 residues. CDR1 LGHDT and CDR2 YNNKEL come from the germline V gene (reference sequence). With 0 bases clipped from V and 0 bases from J, the junction kept 4 bases outside the gene matches.

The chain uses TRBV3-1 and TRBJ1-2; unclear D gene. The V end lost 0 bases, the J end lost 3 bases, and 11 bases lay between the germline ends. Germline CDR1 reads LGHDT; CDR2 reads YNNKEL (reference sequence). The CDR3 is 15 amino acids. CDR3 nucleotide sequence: TGTGCCAGCAGCCAAGATTCTGTGGGATACTATGGCTACACCTTC. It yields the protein CASSQDSVGYYGYTF.

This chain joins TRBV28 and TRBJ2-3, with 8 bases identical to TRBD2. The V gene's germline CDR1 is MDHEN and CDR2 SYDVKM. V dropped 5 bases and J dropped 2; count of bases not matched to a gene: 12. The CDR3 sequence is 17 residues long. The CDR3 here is CASSIIPIAGFTDTQYF. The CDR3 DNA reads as TGTGCCAGCAGTATTATTCCTATAGCGGGGTTCACAGATACGCAGTATTTT.

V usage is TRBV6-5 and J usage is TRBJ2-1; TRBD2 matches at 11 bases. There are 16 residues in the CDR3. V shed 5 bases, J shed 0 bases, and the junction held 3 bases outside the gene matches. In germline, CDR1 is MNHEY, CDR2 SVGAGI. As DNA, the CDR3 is TGTGCCAGCAGTGTAGCGGGGGGGCCCTCCTACAATGAGCAGTTCTTC. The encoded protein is CASSVAGGPSYNEQFF.

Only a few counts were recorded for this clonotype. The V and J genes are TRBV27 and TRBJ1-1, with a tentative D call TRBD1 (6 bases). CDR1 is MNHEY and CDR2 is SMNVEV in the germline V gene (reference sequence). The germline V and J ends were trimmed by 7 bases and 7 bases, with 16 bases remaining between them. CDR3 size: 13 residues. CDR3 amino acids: CASTRGGGGEAFF. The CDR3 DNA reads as TGTGCCAGCACCCGGGGGGGCGGAGGTGAAGCTTTCTTT.

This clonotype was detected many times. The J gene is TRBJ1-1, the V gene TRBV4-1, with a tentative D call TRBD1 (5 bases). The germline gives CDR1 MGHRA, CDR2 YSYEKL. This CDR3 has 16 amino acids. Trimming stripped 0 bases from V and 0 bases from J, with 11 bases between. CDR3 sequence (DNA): TGCGCCAGCAGCCAAGATGGCCGGGGGATGAACACTGAAGCTTTCTTT. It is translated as CASSQDGRGMNTEAFF.

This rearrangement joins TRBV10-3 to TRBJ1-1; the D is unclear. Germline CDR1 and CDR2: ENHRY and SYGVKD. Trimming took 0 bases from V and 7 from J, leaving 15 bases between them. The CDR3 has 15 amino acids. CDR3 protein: CAISESMDGRGEAFF. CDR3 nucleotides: TGTGCCATCAGTGAGTCGATGGACGGCCGGGGTGAAGCTTTCTTT.

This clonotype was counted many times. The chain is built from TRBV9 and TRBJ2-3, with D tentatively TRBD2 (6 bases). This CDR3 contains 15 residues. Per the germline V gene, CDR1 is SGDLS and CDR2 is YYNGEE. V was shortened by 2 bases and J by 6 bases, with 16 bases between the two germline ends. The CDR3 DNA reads TGTGCCAGCAGCGTCCTAGCGACCTCCGCGGATACGCAGTATTTT. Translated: CASSVLATSADTQYF.

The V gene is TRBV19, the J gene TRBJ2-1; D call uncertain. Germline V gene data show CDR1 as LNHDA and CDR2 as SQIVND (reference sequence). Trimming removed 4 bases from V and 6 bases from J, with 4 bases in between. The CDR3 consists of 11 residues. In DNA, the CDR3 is TGTGCCAGTAGTACACCCAATGAGCAGTTCTTC. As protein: CASSTPNEQFF.

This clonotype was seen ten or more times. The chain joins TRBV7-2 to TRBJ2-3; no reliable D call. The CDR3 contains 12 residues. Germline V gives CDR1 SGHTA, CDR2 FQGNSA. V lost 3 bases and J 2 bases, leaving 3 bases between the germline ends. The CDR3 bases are TGTGCCAGCAGCTTCCCCACAGATACGCAGTATTTT. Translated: CASSFPTDTQYF. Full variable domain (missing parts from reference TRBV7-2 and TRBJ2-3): GAGVSQSPSNKVTEKGKDVELRCDPISGHTALYWYRQSLGQGLEFLIYFQGNSAPDKSGLPSDRFSAERTGGSVSTLTIQRTQQEDSAVYLCASSFPTDTQYFGPGTRLTVL.

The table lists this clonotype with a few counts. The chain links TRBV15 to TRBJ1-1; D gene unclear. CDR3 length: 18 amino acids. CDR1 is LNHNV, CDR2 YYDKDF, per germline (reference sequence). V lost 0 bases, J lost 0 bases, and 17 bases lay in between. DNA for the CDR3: TGTGCCACCAGCAGAGATTTGTTACTGGCTGGAATGAACACTGAAGCTTTCTTT. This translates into CATSRDLLLAGMNTEAFF.

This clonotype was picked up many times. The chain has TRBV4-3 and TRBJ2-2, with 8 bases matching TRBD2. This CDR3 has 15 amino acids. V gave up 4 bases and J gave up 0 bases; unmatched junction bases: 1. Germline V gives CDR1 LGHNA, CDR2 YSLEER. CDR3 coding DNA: TGCGCCAGCAGCCTGGGACTAGCGAACACCGGGGAGCTGTTTTTT. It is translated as CASSLGLANTGELFF.

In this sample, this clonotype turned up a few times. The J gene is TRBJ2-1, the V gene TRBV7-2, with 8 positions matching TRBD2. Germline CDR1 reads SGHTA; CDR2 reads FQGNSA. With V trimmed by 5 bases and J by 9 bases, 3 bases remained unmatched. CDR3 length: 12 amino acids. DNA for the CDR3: TGTGCCAGCAGCCCCCGGGGGGGTGAGCAGTTCTTC. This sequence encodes CASSPRGGEQFF.

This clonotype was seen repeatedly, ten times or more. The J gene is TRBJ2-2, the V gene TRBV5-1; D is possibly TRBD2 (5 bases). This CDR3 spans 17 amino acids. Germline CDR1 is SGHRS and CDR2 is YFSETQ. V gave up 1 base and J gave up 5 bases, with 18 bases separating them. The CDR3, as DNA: TGCGCCAGCAGCTTGTATCCCCGAGACGGACTGACCGGGGAGCTGTTTTTT. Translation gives CASSLYPRDGLTGELFF.

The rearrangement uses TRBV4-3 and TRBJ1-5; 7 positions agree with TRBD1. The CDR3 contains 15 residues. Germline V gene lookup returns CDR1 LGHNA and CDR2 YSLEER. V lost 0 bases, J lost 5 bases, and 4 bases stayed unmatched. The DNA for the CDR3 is TGCGCCAGCAGCCAAGAAAGCAGGGGGTATCAGCCCCAGCATTTT. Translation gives CASSQESRGYQPQHF.

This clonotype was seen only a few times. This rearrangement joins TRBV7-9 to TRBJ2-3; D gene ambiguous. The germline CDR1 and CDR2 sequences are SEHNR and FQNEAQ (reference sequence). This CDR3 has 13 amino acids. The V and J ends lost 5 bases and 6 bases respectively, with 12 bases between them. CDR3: CASSKPAGDTQYF. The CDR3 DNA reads TGTGCCAGCAGCAAACCAGCTGGGGATACGCAGTATTTT.

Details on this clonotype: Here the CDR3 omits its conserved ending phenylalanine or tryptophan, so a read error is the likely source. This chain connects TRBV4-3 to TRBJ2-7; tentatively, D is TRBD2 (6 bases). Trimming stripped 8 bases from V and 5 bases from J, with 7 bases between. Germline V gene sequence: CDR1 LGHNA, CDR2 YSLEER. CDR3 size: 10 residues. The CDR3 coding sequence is TGCGCCAGCTGGGAGGACGAGCAGTACTCC. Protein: CASWEDEQYS.

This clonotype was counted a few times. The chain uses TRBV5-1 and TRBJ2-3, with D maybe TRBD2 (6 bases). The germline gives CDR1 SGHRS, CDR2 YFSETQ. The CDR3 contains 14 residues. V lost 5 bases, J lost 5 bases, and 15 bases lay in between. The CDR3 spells CASRGRPGVDTQYF. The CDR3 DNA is TGCGCCAGCAGGGGCAGGCCGGGAGTAGATACGCAGTATTTT.

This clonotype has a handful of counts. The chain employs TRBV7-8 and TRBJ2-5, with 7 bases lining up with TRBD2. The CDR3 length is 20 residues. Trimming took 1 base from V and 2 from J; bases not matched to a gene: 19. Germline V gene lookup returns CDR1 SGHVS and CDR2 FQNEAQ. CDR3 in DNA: TGTGCCAGCAGCTTAGTTCGGACTAGGTTTTCCTCGGGGTTTCAAGAGACCCAGTACTTC. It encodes CASSLVRTRFSSGFQETQYF. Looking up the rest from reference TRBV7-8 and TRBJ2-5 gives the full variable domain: GAGVSQSPRYKVAKRGQDVALRCDPISGHVSLFWYQQALGQGPEFLTYFQNEAQLDKSGLPSDRFFAERPEGSVSTLKIQRTQQEDSAVYLCASSLVRTRFSSGFQETQYFGPGTRLLVL.

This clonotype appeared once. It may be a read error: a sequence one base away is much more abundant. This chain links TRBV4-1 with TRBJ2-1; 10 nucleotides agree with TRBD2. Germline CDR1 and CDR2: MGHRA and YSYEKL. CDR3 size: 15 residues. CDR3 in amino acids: CASNRLPSGGNEQSF. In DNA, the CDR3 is TGCGCCAGCAACAGGCTGCCTAGCGGGGGTAATGAGCAGTCCTTC.

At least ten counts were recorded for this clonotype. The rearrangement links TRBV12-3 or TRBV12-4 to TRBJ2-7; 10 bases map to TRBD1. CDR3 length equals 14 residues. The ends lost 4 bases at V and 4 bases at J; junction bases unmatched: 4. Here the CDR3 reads CASSYGTGDYEQYF. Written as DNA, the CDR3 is TGTGCCAGCAGTTATGGGACAGGGGATTACGAGCAGTACTTC.

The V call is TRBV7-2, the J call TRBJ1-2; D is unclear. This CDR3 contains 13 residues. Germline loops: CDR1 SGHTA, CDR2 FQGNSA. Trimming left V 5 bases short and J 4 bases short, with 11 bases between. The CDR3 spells CASSPSQPYGYTF. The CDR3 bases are TGTGCCAGCAGCCCCAGTCAGCCCTATGGCTACACCTTC.